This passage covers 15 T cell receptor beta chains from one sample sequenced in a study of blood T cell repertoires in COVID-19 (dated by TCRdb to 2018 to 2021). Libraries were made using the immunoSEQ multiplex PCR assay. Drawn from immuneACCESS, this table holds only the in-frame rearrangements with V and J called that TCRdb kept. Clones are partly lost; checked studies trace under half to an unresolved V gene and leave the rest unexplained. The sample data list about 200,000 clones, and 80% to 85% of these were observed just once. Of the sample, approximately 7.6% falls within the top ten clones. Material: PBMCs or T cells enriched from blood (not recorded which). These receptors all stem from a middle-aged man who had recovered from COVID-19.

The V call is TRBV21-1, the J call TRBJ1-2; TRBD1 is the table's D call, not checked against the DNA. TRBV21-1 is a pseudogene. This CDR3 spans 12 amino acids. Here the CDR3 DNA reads TGTGCTACCAGGGATCTAGGCTATGGCTACACCTTC. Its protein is CATRDLGYGYTF.

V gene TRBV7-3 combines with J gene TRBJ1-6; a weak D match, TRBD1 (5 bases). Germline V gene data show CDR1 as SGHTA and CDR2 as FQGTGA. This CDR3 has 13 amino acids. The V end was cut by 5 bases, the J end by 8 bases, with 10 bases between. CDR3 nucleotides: TGTGCCAGCAGCCCAGACAGAGATTCACCCCTCCACTTT. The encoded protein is CASSPDRDSPLHF.

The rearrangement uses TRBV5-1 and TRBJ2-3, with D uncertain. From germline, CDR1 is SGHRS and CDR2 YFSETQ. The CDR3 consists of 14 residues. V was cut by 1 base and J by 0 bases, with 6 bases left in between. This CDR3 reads CASSLQSSTDTQYF. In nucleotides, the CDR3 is TGCGCCAGCAGCTTGCAGTCTAGCACAGATACGCAGTATTTT. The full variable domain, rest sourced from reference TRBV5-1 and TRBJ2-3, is KAGVTQTPRYLIKTRGQQVTLSCSPISGHRSVSWYQQTPGQGLQFLFEYFSETQRNKGNFPGRFSGRQFSNSRSEMNVSTLELGDSALYLCASSLQSSTDTQYFGPGTRLTVL.

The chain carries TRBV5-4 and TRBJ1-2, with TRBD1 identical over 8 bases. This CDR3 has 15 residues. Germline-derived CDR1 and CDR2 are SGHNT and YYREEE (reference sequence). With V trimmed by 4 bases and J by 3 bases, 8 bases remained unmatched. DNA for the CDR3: TGTGCCAGCAGCCGACAGGGGCGATCGGACTATGGCTACACCTTC. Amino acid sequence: CASSRQGRSDYGYTF.

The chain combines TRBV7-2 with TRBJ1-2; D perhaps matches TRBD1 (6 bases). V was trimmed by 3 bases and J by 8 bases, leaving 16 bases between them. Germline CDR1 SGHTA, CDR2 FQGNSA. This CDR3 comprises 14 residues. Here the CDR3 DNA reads TGTGCCAGCAGCTTCCTACAGGGCTCTGGAGGCTACACCTTC. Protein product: CASSFLQGSGGYTF.

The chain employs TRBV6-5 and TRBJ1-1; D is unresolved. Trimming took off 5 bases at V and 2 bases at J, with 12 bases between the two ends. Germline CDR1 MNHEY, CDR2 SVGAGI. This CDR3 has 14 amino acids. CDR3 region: CASSRSTGNTEAFF. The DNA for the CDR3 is TGTGCCAGCAGTCGTTCGACGGGAAACACTGAAGCTTTCTTT.

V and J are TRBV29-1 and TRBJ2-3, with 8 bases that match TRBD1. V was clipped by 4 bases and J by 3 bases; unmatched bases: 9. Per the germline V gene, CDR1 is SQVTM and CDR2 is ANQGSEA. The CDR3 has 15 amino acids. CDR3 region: CSVVRATGATDTQYF. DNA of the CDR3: TGCAGCGTTGTTCGCGCGACAGGGGCGACAGATACGCAGTATTTT.

CDR3 in amino acids: CASSIGSGQGYTGELFF. DNA for the CDR3: TGTGCCAGTAGTATAGGGTCGGGACAGGGGTACACCGGGGAGCTGTTTTTT. V is TRBV19 and J is TRBJ2-2; 10 nucleotides agree with TRBD1. The CDR3 covers 17 residues. CDR1 LNHDA and CDR2 SQIVND come from the germline V gene (reference sequence). The trim removed 1 base at V and 3 bases at J, leaving 5 bases unmatched.

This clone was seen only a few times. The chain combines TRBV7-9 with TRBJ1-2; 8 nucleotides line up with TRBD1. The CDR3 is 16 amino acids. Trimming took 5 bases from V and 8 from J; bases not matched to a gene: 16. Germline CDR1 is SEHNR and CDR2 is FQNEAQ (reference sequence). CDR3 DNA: TGTGCCAGCAGCCCTACAGATTTGACAGGGGAGGAGGGCTACACCTTC. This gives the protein CASSPTDLTGEEGYTF.

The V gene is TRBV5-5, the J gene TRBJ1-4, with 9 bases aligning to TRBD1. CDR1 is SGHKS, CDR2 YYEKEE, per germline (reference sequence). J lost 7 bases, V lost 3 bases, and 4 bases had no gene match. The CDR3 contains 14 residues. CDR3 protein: CASSWGQGSEKLFF. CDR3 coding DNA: TGTGCCAGCAGCTGGGGACAGGGCAGTGAAAAACTGTTTTTT.

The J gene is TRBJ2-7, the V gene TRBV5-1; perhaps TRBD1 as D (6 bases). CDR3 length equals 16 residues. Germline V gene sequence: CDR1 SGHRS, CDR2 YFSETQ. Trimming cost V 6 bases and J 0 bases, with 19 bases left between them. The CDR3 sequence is CASKDYRVGSSYEQYF. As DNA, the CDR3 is TGCGCCAGCAAGGATTACAGGGTCGGATCCTCCTACGAGCAGTACTTC.

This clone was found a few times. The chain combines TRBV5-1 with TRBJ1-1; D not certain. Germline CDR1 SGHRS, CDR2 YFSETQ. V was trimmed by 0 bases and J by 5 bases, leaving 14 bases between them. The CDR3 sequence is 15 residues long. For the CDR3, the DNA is TGCGCCAGCAGCTTGGGGAGCTTTGGAAGGACTGAAGCTTTCTTT. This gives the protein CASSLGSFGRTEAFF.

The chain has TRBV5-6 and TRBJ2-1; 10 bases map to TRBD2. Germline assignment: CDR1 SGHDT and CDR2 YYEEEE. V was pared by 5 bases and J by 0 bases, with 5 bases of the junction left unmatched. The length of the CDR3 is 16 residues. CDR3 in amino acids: CASSLLAGASYNEQFF. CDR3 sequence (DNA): TGTGCCAGCAGTCTTCTAGCGGGGGCCTCCTACAATGAGCAGTTCTTC.

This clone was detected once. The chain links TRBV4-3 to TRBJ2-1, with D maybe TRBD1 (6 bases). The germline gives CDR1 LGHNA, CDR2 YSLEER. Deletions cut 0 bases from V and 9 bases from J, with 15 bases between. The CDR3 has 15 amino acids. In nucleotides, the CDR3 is TGCGCCAGCAGCCAAGAGGACAGTTGGGGTGCTGAGCAGTTCTTC. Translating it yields CASSQEDSWGAEQFF.

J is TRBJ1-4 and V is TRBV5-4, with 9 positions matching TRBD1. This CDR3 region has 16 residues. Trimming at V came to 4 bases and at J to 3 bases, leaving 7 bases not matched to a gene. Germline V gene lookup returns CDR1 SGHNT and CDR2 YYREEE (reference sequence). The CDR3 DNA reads TGTGCCAGCAGCGTGGGACAGGGCTCCCCTAATGAAAAACTGTTTTTT. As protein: CASSVGQGSPNEKLFF.